Below are 15 T cell receptor beta chains sequenced from a single sample in a study of T-cell reconstitution after alpha-beta-depleted transplantation in children. A TCRbeta library incorporating unique molecular identifiers was prepared. TCRdb redid the calling of the PCR reads with MiXCR, one entry per CDR3 protein. The sample contains around 380,000 distinct CDR3 sequences, roughly 11% of which appear only once. Sequencing used PBMCs from the stem cell graft donor, obtained from the stem cell graft. These receptors originate from a human donor who donated a stem cell graft to a child with acute myeloid leukemia.

The chain combines TRBV4-1 with TRBJ2-7, with a weak D call TRBD1 (6 bases). The CDR3 is 15 amino acids. V shed 0 bases and J shed 2 bases, with 11 bases lying between them. Per the germline V gene, CDR1 is MGHRA and CDR2 is YSYEKL. CDR3 DNA sequence: TGCGCCAGCAGCCAAGATCGGACAGTTACCTACGAGCAGTACTTC. Its translation is CASSQDRTVTYEQYF.

The chain carries TRBV12-3 or TRBV12-4 and TRBJ1-3; D is ambiguous. The CDR3 loop spans 15 amino acids. Trimming took off 5 bases at V and 0 bases at J, with 11 bases between the two ends. The CDR3 nucleotides are TGTGCCAGCAGTCGTGGACCGAGCTCTGGAAACACCATATATTTT. It translates to CASSRGPSSGNTIYF.

This clonotype appeared many times. V gene TRBV19 combines with J gene TRBJ1-1, with D unclear. Germline values: CDR1 LNHDA, CDR2 SQIVND (reference sequence). V was clipped by 7 bases and J by 3 bases, with 18 bases between them. The CDR3 loop spans 15 amino acids. The CDR3 region is CASTVIASRYTEAFF. The CDR3 DNA follows: TGTGCCAGTACAGTCATAGCTTCGCGTTACACTGAAGCTTTCTTT.

The V gene is TRBV10-1, the J gene TRBJ2-2; TRBD1 matches at 8 bases. CDR3 length equals 16 residues. Germline-derived CDR1 and CDR2 are WNHNN and SYGVQD (reference sequence). With 6 bases clipped from V and 6 bases from J, the junction kept 12 bases outside the gene matches. The CDR3 loop is CASSGRQGNVAGELFF. The CDR3, as DNA: TGCGCCAGCAGCGGGAGACAGGGGAATGTGGCCGGGGAGCTGTTTTTT.

There are many counts of this clonotype. DNA for the CDR3: TGCAGTGCTAGAGATCTAGTGACTGAAGCTTTCTTT. It codes for CSARDLVTEAFF. The rearrangement joins TRBV20-1 to TRBJ1-1; the D is unclear. V shed 0 bases and J shed 5 bases, with 7 bases lying between them. The CDR3 is 12 residues long. The germline V gene encodes CDR1 DFQATT and CDR2 SNEGSKA (reference sequence).

This clonotype was counted only a few times. The gene calls are TRBV6-1 and TRBJ2-1; 10 nucleotides agree with TRBD1. This CDR3 contains 15 residues. Looked up from germline, CDR1 is MNHNS and CDR2 is SASEGT. J was trimmed by 7 bases and V by 6 bases; bases with no gene match: 9. In DNA, the CDR3 is TGTGCCAGCAGAAGGAGTTGGGGACAGGGGAATGAGCAGTTCTTC. It yields the protein CASRRSWGQGNEQFF.

In its sample, this clonotype was seen many times. The V call is TRBV24-1, the J call TRBJ2-1; 9 bases are shared with TRBD2. Unmatched junction bases numbered 1, after V lost 9 bases and J lost 2 bases. The CDR3 has 13 amino acids. In germline, CDR1 is KGHDR, CDR2 SFDVKD. DNA for the CDR3: TGTGCCACCGCGGGGGGGCCCTACAATGAGCAGTTCTTC. Its translation: CATAGGPYNEQFF.

This clonotype was counted only a few times. The chain carries TRBV5-1 and TRBJ1-4; a possible D gene is TRBD1 (5 bases). The V end was cut by 4 bases, the J end by 3 bases, with 10 bases between. The CDR3 runs to 14 residues. The germline gives CDR1 SGHRS, CDR2 YFSETQ. CDR3 nucleotides: TGCGCCAGCAGCGGTGGGACTCCTAATGAAAAACTGTTTTTT. Its protein is CASSGGTPNEKLFF.

The chain employs TRBV10-3 and TRBJ2-7; no clear D. Germline CDR1 is ENHRY and CDR2 is SYGVKD. V shed 3 bases and J shed 0 bases, with 6 bases lying between them. The CDR3 is made up of 13 amino acids. CDR3 sequence: CAISESSSYEQYV. The DNA of the CDR3 is TGTGCCATCAGTGAAAGTAGCTCCTACGAGCAGTACGTC.

This clonotype appeared many times. The genes are TRBV5-1 and TRBJ2-7; 14 nucleotides line up with TRBD2. V shed 4 bases and J 2 bases; nucleotides not matched to a gene: 5. Germline CDR1 reads SGHRS; CDR2 reads YFSETQ. CDR3 length: 16 amino acids. The DNA of the CDR3 is TGCGCCAGCAGCACGGGACTAGCGGGAGTACCCTACGAGCAGTACTTC. Its protein is CASSTGLAGVPYEQYF.

The V call is TRBV10-1, the J call TRBJ2-7; the D call may be TRBD1 or TRBD2 (6 bases each). Trimming took 5 bases from V and 3 from J, leaving 14 bases between them. This CDR3 is 14 amino acids long. The germline V gene has CDR1 WNHNN and CDR2 SYGVQD (reference sequence). Here the CDR3 reads CASSFSGGIYEQYV. CDR3 DNA sequence: TGCGCCAGCAGTTTTTCCGGGGGCATCTACGAGCAGTACGTC.

This clonotype has just a few counts. This chain uses TRBV12-3 or TRBV12-4 with TRBJ1-5, with D perhaps TRBD1 (6 bases). CDR3 length equals 14 residues. V shed 6 bases and J shed 3 bases, with 12 bases lying between them. The CDR3 loop is CASRQGITNQPQHF. The DNA for the CDR3 is TGTGCCAGCAGACAGGGTATTACCAATCAGCCCCAGCATTTT.

This clonotype was counted only a few times. This chain joins TRBV4-3 and TRBJ1-4, with D possibly matching TRBD1 (6 bases). Trimming removed 1 base at V and 3 bases at J, with 12 bases between. Per germline, CDR1 LGHNA and CDR2 YSLEER. The CDR3 totals 16 residues. The CDR3 reads CASSQVYRGANEKLFF. CDR3 nucleotides: TGCGCCAGCAGCCAAGTTTATAGGGGGGCTAATGAAAAACTGTTTTTT.

This clonotype was seen only a few times. The chain links TRBV11-1 to TRBJ2-3; weak D call: TRBD1 (6 bases). This CDR3 is 14 amino acids long. Germline values: CDR1 SGHAT, CDR2 FQDESV (reference sequence). Trimming removed 2 bases from V and 12 bases from J, with 18 bases in between. In DNA form, the CDR3 reads TGTGCCAGCAGCTTACCCGGTGGGGCAGGGGTTCAGTATTTT. Translation: CASSLPGGAGVQYF.

The V and J genes are TRBV5-1 and TRBJ2-1, with TRBD1 as a possible D gene (5 bases). The germline gives CDR1 SGHRS, CDR2 YFSETQ. Trimming stripped 3 bases from V and 0 bases from J, with 7 bases between. The length of the CDR3 is 14 residues. The CDR3 loop reads CASSYRSSYNEQFF. The CDR3 DNA reads TGCGCCAGCAGCTACAGGAGCTCCTACAATGAGCAGTTCTTC.